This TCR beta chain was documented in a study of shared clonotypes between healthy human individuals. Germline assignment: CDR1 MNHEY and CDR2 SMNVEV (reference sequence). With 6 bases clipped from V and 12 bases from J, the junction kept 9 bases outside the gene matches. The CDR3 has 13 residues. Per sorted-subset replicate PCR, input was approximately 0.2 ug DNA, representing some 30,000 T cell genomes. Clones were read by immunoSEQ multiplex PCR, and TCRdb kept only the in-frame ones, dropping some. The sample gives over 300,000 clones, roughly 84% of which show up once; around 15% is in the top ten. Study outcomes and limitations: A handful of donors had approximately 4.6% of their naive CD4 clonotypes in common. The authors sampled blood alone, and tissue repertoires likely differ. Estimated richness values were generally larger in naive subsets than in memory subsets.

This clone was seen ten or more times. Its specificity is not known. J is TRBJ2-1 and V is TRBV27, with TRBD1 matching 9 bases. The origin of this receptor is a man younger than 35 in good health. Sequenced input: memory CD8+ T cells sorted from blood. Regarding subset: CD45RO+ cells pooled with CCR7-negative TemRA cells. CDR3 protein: CASSPEQTGGQFF. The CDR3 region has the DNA TGTGCCAGCAGCCCAGAGCAGACAGGGGGGCAGTTCTTC.